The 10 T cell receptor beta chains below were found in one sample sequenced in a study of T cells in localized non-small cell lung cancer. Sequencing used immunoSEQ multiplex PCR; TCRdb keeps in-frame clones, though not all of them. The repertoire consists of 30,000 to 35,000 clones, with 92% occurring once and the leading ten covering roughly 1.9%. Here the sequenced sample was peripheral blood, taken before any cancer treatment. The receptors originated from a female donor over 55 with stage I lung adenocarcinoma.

The CDR3 region is CASEEIRVLYGYTF. DNA for the CDR3: TGTGCCAGCGAGGAGATAAGGGTTCTGTATGGCTACACCTTC. The chain has TRBV2 and TRBJ1-2, with D uncertain. Trimming cost V 8 bases and J 5 bases, with 18 bases left between them. In germline, CDR1 is SNHLY, CDR2 FYNNEI. The CDR3 runs 14 residues.

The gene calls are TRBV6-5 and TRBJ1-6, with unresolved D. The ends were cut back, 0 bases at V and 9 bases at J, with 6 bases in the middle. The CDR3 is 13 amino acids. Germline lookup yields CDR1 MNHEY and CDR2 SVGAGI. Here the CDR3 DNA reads TGTGCCAGCAGTTACTCCGCCCTTTCACCCCTCCACTTT. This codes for CASSYSALSPLHF.

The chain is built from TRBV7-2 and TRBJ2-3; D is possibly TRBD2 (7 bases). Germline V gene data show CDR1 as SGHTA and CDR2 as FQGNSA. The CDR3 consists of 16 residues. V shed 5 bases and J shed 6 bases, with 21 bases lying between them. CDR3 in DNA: TGTGCCAGCAGCCCCCGGGGAGGGGGGGGCCGGGATACGCAGTATTTT. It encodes CASSPRGGGGRDTQYF.

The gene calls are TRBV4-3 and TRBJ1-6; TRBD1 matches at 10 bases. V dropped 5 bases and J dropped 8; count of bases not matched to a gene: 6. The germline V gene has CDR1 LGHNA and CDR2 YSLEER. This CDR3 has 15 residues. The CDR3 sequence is CASSTRQGADSPLHF. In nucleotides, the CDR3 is TGCGCCAGCAGCACCCGACAGGGGGCGGATTCACCCCTCCACTTT.

CDR3 in DNA: TGTGCCAGTAGAAGTCAGGGGAGAGGGGAGACAGATACGCAGTATTTT. Amino acid sequence: CASRSQGRGETDTQYF. The chain combines TRBV19 with TRBJ2-3, with D perhaps matching TRBD1 (6 bases). Trimming removed 6 bases from V and 3 bases from J, with 19 bases in between. Germline CDR1 LNHDA, CDR2 SQIVND (reference sequence). CDR3 size: 16 residues. Based on the CDR3 plus reference TRBV19 and TRBJ2-3, the full variable domain is DGGITQSPKYLFRKEGQNVTLSCEQNLNHDAMYWYRQDPGQGLRLIYYSQIVNDFQKGDIAEGYSVSREKKESFPLTVTSAQKNPTAFYLCASRSQGRGETDTQYFGPGTRLTVL.

CDR3 nucleotides: TGTGCCTGGAGTGTACGAGGTAATGGCTACACCTTC. Its translation is CAWSVRGNGYTF. This chain links TRBV30 with TRBJ1-2, with D unclear. Per germline, CDR1 GTSNPN and CDR2 SVGIG (reference sequence). V dropped 0 bases and J dropped 6 bases, with 8 bases sitting between them. This CDR3 comprises 12 residues.

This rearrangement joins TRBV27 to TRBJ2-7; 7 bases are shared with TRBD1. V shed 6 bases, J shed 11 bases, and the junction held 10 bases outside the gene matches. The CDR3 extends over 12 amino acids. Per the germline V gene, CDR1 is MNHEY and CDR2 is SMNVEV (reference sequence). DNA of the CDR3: TGTGCCAGCAGAATTCGGTCCGGACAGGAGTACTTC. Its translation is CASRIRSGQEYF.

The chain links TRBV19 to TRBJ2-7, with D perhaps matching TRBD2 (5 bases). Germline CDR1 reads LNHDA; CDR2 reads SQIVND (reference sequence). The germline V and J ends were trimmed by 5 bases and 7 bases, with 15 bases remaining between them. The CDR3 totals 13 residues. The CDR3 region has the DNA TGTGCCAGTAGTCCAACCGGGGTGAGAGAGCAGTACTTC. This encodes CASSPTGVREQYF.

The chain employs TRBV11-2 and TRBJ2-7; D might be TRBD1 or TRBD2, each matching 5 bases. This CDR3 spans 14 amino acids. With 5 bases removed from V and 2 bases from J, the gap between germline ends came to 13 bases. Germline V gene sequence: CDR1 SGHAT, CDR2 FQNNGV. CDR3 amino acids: CASSARDGTYEQYF. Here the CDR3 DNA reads TGTGCCAGCAGCGCCCGGGACGGGACCTACGAGCAGTACTTC.

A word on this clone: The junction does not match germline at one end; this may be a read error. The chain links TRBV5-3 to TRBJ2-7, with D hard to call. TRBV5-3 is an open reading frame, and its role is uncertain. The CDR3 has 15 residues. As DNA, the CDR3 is TGTGCCAGCAGCTCCGAGCCGAATTTGGGCTACGAGCAGTACTTC. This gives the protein CASSSEPNLGYEQYF.